These T cell receptor beta chains were read from a single sample in a study of CD8+ T cells in alopecia areata. Only in-frame clones appear in the TCRdb table, and some are missing; sequencing was by immunoSEQ multiplex PCR. Among approximately 99,000 clones listed, 50% to 70% were seen once. Sequences were obtained from NKG2D-low CD8+ T cells sorted from blood. All receptors come from a human donor with alopecia areata. The CDR3 runs from the conserved cysteine through the conserved F or W. Each record gives: CDR3 length, J gene, V gene, D gene, clone size, CDR3 protein, CDR3 DNA. A D gene is named only where the DNA matches it firmly. A row's size may be missing; if present it is once, few, many or a size class.

9,TRBJ2-1,TRBV2,-,few,CASREGQVF,TGTGCCAGCAGGGAGGGACAAGTCTTC
15,TRBJ1-2,TRBV5-1,TRBD1,-,CASNPGQGLLDGYTF,TGCGCCAGCAACCCGGGACAGGGACTTTTGGATGGCTACACCTTC
11,TRBJ1-2,TRBV6-4,TRBD1,-,CASRTGISYTF,TGTGCCAGCCGGACAGGGATATCTTACACCTTC
12,TRBJ2-7,TRBV27,-,-,CASWERGDEQYF,TGTGCCAGCTGGGAGAGGGGGGACGAGCAGTACTTC
14,TRBJ2-1,TRBV27,-,-,CASSSSSSYNEQFF,TGTGCCAGCAGTTCATCCAGCTCCTACAATGAGCAGTTCTTC
15,TRBJ1-3,TRBV13,-,few,CASSSGPREGNTIYF,TGTGCCAGCAGCTCAGGACCGAGGGAGGGAAACACCATATATTTT
14,TRBJ2-1,TRBV29-1,-,-,CSVEDPRNYNEQFF,TGCAGCGTTGAAGACCCTAGAAACTACAATGAGCAGTTCTTC
15,TRBJ2-7,TRBV6-5,TRBD2,-,CASSPGLAVSYEQYF,TGTGCCAGCAGCCCCGGACTAGCGGTGTCCTACGAGCAGTACTTC
12,TRBJ2-3,TRBV2,-,-,CASRGRTDTQYF,TGTGCCAGCAGGGGTAGGACAGATACGCAGTATTTT
16,TRBJ2-3,TRBV5-1,-,-,CASSSTDTRLTDTQYF,TGCGCCAGCAGCTCAACTGACACCCGCCTCACAGATACGCAGTATTTT
14,TRBJ2-7,TRBV27,-,few,CASSVVSSHYEQYF,TGTGCCAGCAGTGTCGTCTCGTCCCACTACGAGCAGTACTTC
17,TRBJ2-1,TRBV28,TRBD1,few,CASSFRDRGPTILTQFF,TGTGCCAGCAGTTTCCGGGACAGGGGCCCCACAATTCTGACGCAGTTCTTC
14,TRBJ2-1,TRBV10-3,-,-,CAISENRLGNEQFF,TGTGCCATCAGTGAGAATAGACTCGGCAATGAGCAGTTCTTC
15,TRBJ2-5,TRBV6-6,TRBD1,few,CASSYWTGTQETQYF,TGTGCCAGCAGTTACTGGACAGGGACACAAGAGACCCAGTACTTC
13,TRBJ2-7,TRBV7-9,-,few,CASSHRGSYEQYF,TGTGCCAGCAGCCATAGGGGGTCCTACGAGCAGTACTTC
14,TRBJ2-7,TRBV6-5,-,-,CASRGTSNPYEQYF,TGTGCCAGCAGAGGAACTAGCAACCCCTACGAGCAGTACTTC
13,TRBJ1-2,TRBV7-8,-,-,CASSKGGWEGYTF,TGTGCCAGCAGCAAAGGGGGTTGGGAAGGCTACACCTTC
14,TRBJ1-2,TRBV5-6,TRBD1,-,CASSQGQAHYGYTF,TGTGCCAGCAGCCAGGGACAGGCCCACTATGGCTACACCTTC
12,TRBJ2-1,TRBV29-1,-,few,CSGAWGANEQFF,TGCAGCGGAGCGTGGGGGGCGAATGAGCAGTTCTTC
11,TRBJ2-5,TRBV7-9,-,-,CASSTQGTQYF,TGTGCCAGCAGCACTCAAGGGACCCAGTACTTC
13,TRBJ2-1,TRBV4-1,-,-,CASSQPGGDEQFF,TGCGCCAGCAGCCAGCCCGGAGGGGATGAGCAGTTCTTC
12,TRBJ1-1,TRBV5-6,-,-,CASSLPGIEAFF,TGTGCCAGCAGCTTGCCTGGGATTGAAGCTTTCTTT
15,TRBJ2-6,TRBV4-1,-,-,CASSQEPSGANVLTF,TGCGCCAGCAGCCAAGAGCCCAGCGGGGCCAACGTCCTGACTTTC
15,TRBJ2-3,TRBV29-1,TRBD2,-,CSALYVGRAVDTQYF,TGCAGCGCCTTGTACGTCGGGAGGGCCGTAGATACGCAGTATTTT
15,TRBJ2-7,TRBV27,TRBD2,few,CASSLGLAGPYEQYF,TGTGCCAGCAGTTTAGGACTAGCGGGACCCTACGAGCAGTACTTC
12,TRBJ1-5,TRBV11-3,-,many,CASSLGGQPQHF,TGTGCCAGCAGCTTAGGTGGTCAGCCCCAGCATTTT
12,TRBJ2-7,TRBV5-1,-,few,CASSLEGVRRYF,TGCGCCAGCAGCTTGGAGGGAGTACGACGGTACTTC
13,TRBJ2-7,TRBV7-3,-,-,CASSLTSNYEQYF,TGTGCCAGCAGCTTAACTAGTAACTACGAGCAGTACTTC
15,TRBJ2-1,TRBV27,-,once,CASSLRDPYYNEQFF,TGTGCCAGCAGTTTACGGGACCCTTACTACAATGAGCAGTTCTTC
14,TRBJ2-1,TRBV7-2,-,few,CASSLAGSYNEQFF,TGTGCCAGCAGCTTAGCGGGCTCCTACAATGAGCAGTTCTTC
11,TRBJ2-7,TRBV27,-,-,CASSDRYEQYF,TGTGCCAGCAGTGACCGTTACGAGCAGTACTTC
14,TRBJ2-7,TRBV9,TRBD1,-,CASSGKTGTYEQYF,TGTGCCAGCAGCGGAAAGACAGGGACCTACGAGCAGTACTTC
12,TRBJ2-1,TRBV11-2,-,-,CASSRRNNEQFF,TGTGCCAGCAGCCGACGTAACAATGAGCAGTTCTTC
15,TRBJ2-1,TRBV5-8,TRBD2,-,CASSRAGGPGLEQFF,TGTGCCAGCAGCCGAGCGGGAGGGCCGGGGCTCGAGCAGTTCTTC
14,TRBJ2-3,TRBV5-1,TRBD2,few,CASSLERERDTQYF,TGCGCCAGCAGCTTGGAGCGGGAGAGGGATACGCAGTATTTT
14,TRBJ2-1,TRBV19,-,-,CASSIRGTYNEQFF,TGTGCCAGTAGTATAAGGGGGACCTACAATGAGCAGTTCTTC
14,TRBJ2-1,TRBV29-1,TRBD1,few,CSVLGTGAYNEQFF,TGCAGCGTCCTCGGGACAGGGGCCTACAATGAGCAGTTCTTC
14,TRBJ2-7,TRBV28,-,few,CASSSPPSSYEQYF,TGTGCCAGCAGTTCTCCCCCCAGTTCCTACGAGCAGTACTTC
14,TRBJ2-7,TRBV11-2,-,-,CASSLDPAVYEQYF,TGTGCCAGCAGCTTAGACCCAGCGGTCTACGAGCAGTACTTC
20,TRBJ2-1,TRBV9,TRBD1,-,CASSGPSGQPSKGSYNEQFF,TGTGCCAGCAGCGGCCCCTCGGGACAGCCATCCAAGGGCTCCTACAATGAGCAGTTCTTC
11,TRBJ1-3,TRBV29-1,-,-,CSGDYRNTIYF,TGCAGCGGAGATTATCGAAACACCATATATTTT
15,TRBJ1-5,TRBV2,-,-,CASSSGRVSNQPQHF,TGTGCCAGCAGCTCTGGCAGGGTCAGCAATCAGCCCCAGCATTTT
13,TRBJ2-1,TRBV29-1,TRBD2,-,CSVLAGGPNEQFF,TGCAGCGTTCTAGCGGGAGGGCCTAATGAGCAGTTCTTC
14,TRBJ2-7,TRBV5-5,-,few,CASSLWDKAYEQYF,TGTGCCAGCAGCTTGTGGGACAAAGCCTACGAGCAGTACTTC
13,TRBJ2-7,TRBV4-1,-,-,CASSLEAAYEQYF,TGCGCCAGCAGCCTGGAGGCCGCCTACGAGCAGTACTTC
13,TRBJ2-7,TRBV5-1,-,-,CASSSTGNYEQYF,TGCGCCAGCAGCTCGACAGGTAACTACGAGCAGTACTTC
11,TRBJ1-1,TRBV20-1,-,few,CSARDYTEAFF,TGCAGTGCTAGAGATTACACTGAAGCTTTCTTT
14,TRBJ2-5,TRBV15,TRBD2,-,CATSLAAYQETQYF,TGTGCCACCAGTCTAGCGGCGTACCAAGAGACCCAGTACTTC
13,TRBJ2-7,TRBV29-1,-,-,CSVDGDPSYEQYF,TGCAGCGTTGATGGGGACCCGTCCTACGAGCAGTACTTC
15,TRBJ2-6,TRBV5-5,-,few,CASSPEGTGANVLTF,TGTGCCAGCAGCCCAGAGGGGACAGGGGCCAACGTCCTGACTTTC
15,TRBJ2-2,TRBV19,-,-,CASRRKGPNTGELFF,TGTGCCAGTAGGCGGAAGGGGCCGAACACCGGGGAGCTGTTTTTT
15,TRBJ2-7,TRBV5-6,-,-,CASGWSGWSSYEQYF,TGTGCCAGCGGCTGGAGCGGGTGGAGCTCCTACGAGCAGTACTTC
17,TRBJ2-4,TRBV29-1,TRBD2,-,CSVAGFPGLASKNIQYF,TGCAGCGTTGCGGGGTTCCCGGGACTAGCGTCCAAAAACATTCAGTACTTC
14,TRBJ2-5,TRBV27,TRBD1,-,CASSLGTVQETQYF,TGTGCCAGCAGTCTGGGGACAGTACAAGAGACCCAGTACTTC
15,TRBJ2-7,TRBV6-5,-,-,CASSYSEGISYEQYF,TGTGCCAGCAGTTACTCGGAGGGGATTTCCTACGAGCAGTACTTC
13,TRBJ2-7,TRBV4-1,-,-,CASSPSLGSEQYF,TGCGCCAGCAGCCCAAGCCTGGGATCCGAGCAGTACTTC
16,TRBJ2-3,TRBV28,-,few,CASTREGSGSTDTQYF,TGTGCCAGCACCAGGGAAGGGAGCGGTAGCACAGATACGCAGTATTTT